These 29 T cell receptor beta chains share one sample of origin, sequenced in a study of molecular identifiers for immune sequencing clone quantification. TCRdb analysed the PCR reads with MiXCR anew, one entry per CDR3 protein. Here the sample spans about 330,000 distinct CDR3 sequences, about 22% being singletons. Sequenced material: naive CD8+ T cells from blood, with Jurkat cell RNA spiked in. Subset given: FACS-sorted CD8+CD4-CCR7+CD45RA+ naive T cells. These receptors originate from a human donor in good health. Some libraries in this study had Jurkat cell RNA spiked in.

This chain joins TRBV7-2 and TRBJ1-1; 7 nucleotides align to TRBD1. Germline values: CDR1 SGHTA, CDR2 FQGNSA. The CDR3 loop spans 14 amino acids. Trimming took 3 bases from V and 4 from J; bases not matched to a gene: 5. DNA for the CDR3: TGTGCCAGCAGCTTCGAAGGGGGCGGCACTGAAGCTTTCTTT. Its protein is CASSFEGGGTEAFF.

This clonotype was seen at least ten times. The chain has TRBV30 and TRBJ2-5; weak D call: TRBD1 (7 bases). The CDR3 consists of 11 residues. The germline V gene encodes CDR1 GTSNPN and CDR2 SVGIG (reference sequence). V lost 5 bases, J lost 5 bases, and 9 bases lay in between. The CDR3 is CAWAGGETQYF. CDR3 DNA sequence: TGTGCCTGGGCAGGGGGGGAGACCCAGTACTTC.

This clonotype was picked up many times. The rearrangement joins TRBV2 to TRBJ1-1; D not resolved. CDR3 length: 15 amino acids. Trimming took off 11 bases at V and 5 bases at J, with 24 bases between the two ends. Per the germline V gene, CDR1 is SNHLY and CDR2 is FYNNEI. The CDR3 DNA sequence: TGTGCCCATAGGATGGAGGGTCAGAGGTTGACTGAAGCTTTCTTT. Amino acids: CAHRMEGQRLTEAFF. Full variable domain (rest looked up from reference TRBV2 and TRBJ1-1): EPEVTQTPSHQVTQMGQEVILRCVPISNHLYFYWYRQILGQKVEFLVSFYNNEISEKSEIFDDQFSVERPDGSNFTLKIRSTKLEDSAMYFCAHRMEGQRLTEAFFGQGTRLTVV.

In this sample, this clonotype turned up a few times. The CDR3 region is CAWSVQGWEQYF. CDR3 nucleotides: TGTGCCTGGAGTGTTCAAGGTTGGGAGCAGTACTTC. The chain joins TRBV30 to TRBJ2-7; D is unclear. V was clipped by 0 bases and J by 7 bases, with 10 bases between them. The CDR3 consists of 12 residues. Germline CDR1 GTSNPN, CDR2 SVGIG (reference sequence). The full variable domain, in which reference TRBV30 and TRBJ2-7 provide the parts outside the CDR3, is SQTIHQWPATLVQPVGSPLSLECTVEGTSNPNLYWYRQAAGRGLQLLFYSVGIGQISSEVPQNLSASRPQDRQFILSSKKLLLSDSGFYLCAWSVQGWEQYFGPGTRLTVT.

This clonotype was counted ten times or more. The chain links TRBV20-1 to TRBJ2-5; 7 positions agree with TRBD1. The CDR3 covers 14 residues. Trimming at V came to 5 bases and at J to 5 bases, leaving 11 bases not matched to a gene. Germline V gene lookup returns CDR1 DFQATT and CDR2 SNEGSKA (reference sequence). CDR3 in DNA: TGCAGTGCTGCACGAGGACAGGCGTGGGAGACCCAGTACTTC. Its protein product is CSAARGQAWETQYF.

This clonotype was seen at least ten times. The gene calls are TRBV5-8 and TRBJ2-7, with 7 bases aligning to TRBD1. Germline V CDR1 and CDR2: SGHTS, YDEGEE. The junction had 8 bases not matched to a gene; V was cut back by 4 bases and J by 4 bases. This CDR3 has 14 amino acids. The CDR3: CASSPIGTAYEQYF. The CDR3 coding sequence is TGTGCCAGCAGCCCCATCGGGACAGCATACGAGCAGTACTTC.

The chain has TRBV28 and TRBJ1-5; TRBD1 matches 8 bases. The CDR3 contains 15 residues. V trimming: 6 bases; J trimming: 5 bases; junction bases outside the gene matches: 9. Germline CDR1 MDHEN, CDR2 SYDVKM. The CDR3 DNA reads as TGTGCCAGCAGGATAGCCAGGACAGGGCATCAGCCCCAGCATTTT. Protein product: CASRIARTGHQPQHF.

The table lists this clonotype with many counts. This chain links TRBV7-9 with TRBJ2-1; TRBD1 might be the D (5 bases). The CDR3 has 15 amino acids. V was shortened by 0 bases and J by 7 bases, with 13 bases between the two germline ends. Per the germline V gene, CDR1 is SEHNR and CDR2 is FQNEAQ (reference sequence). CDR3 nucleotide sequence: TGTGCCAGCAGCTTAGCAGGGGAACTGTTGAATGAGCAGTTCTTC. Translation: CASSLAGELLNEQFF.

This clonotype was observed at least ten times. The chain uses TRBV6-8 and TRBJ2-1, with D possibly being TRBD1 or TRBD2 (5 bases each). Germline CDR1 MNHGY, CDR2 SAAAGT. The CDR3 spans 14 residues. With 4 bases removed from V and 6 bases from J, the gap between germline ends came to 13 bases. The DNA for the CDR3 is TGTGCCAGCAGTTTGTCCAGGGCGGGCAATGAGCAGTTCTTC. Its protein product is CASSLSRAGNEQFF.

This rearrangement joins TRBV7-3 to TRBJ2-3, with TRBD2 matching over 9 bases. The V gene's germline CDR1 is SGHTA and CDR2 FQGTGA. The V and J ends lost 5 bases and 2 bases, in that order; junction bases with no gene match: 5. CDR3 length equals 15 residues. The chain's CDR3 is CASSLIAGVTDTQYF. The CDR3 nucleotides are TGTGCCAGCAGCCTAATAGCGGGAGTCACAGATACGCAGTATTTT.

Points on this clonotype: A much more abundant neighbour one base away suggests this may be a read error. The CDR3 sequence is CVSSQEGLAGGYEQYF. The CDR3 nucleotides read TGCGTCAGCAGCCAAGAGGGACTAGCGGGAGGCTACGAGCAGTACTTC. The chain combines TRBV4-3 with TRBJ2-7; 15 bases agree with TRBD2. Per the germline V gene, CDR1 is LGHNA and CDR2 is YSLEER. This CDR3 comprises 16 residues.

There are many counts of this clonotype. The chain carries TRBV29-1 and TRBJ2-3; possible D gene TRBD2, 5 bases. CDR3 length equals 11 residues. The V end was cut by 4 bases, the J end by 6 bases, with 8 bases between. From germline, CDR1 is SQVTM and CDR2 ANQGSEA. The CDR3 spells CSVGGFDTQYF. CDR3 bases: TGCAGCGTTGGAGGGTTTGATACGCAGTATTTT.

Of note for this clonotype: Just one base apart from a much larger clone, this may be a read error. The chain combines TRBV7-9 with TRBJ2-3; 9 nucleotides align to TRBD2. Germline values: CDR1 SEHNR, CDR2 FQNEAQ (reference sequence). This CDR3 contains 17 residues. The CDR3 region is CASSPYLGGRATGTQYF. In DNA form, the CDR3 reads TGTGCCAGCAGCCCCTACTTGGGCGGGAGGGCAACAGGTACGCAGTATTTT.

This clonotype was seen ten or more times. V usage is TRBV27 and J usage is TRBJ1-1; maybe TRBD1 (6 bases). In germline, CDR1 is MNHEY, CDR2 SMNVEV (reference sequence). V was cut by 2 bases and J by 2 bases, with 12 bases left in between. The CDR3 covers 15 residues. CDR3 sequence: CASSLIPGANTEAFF. The CDR3 DNA is TGTGCCAGCAGTTTAATTCCGGGGGCAAACACTGAAGCTTTCTTT.

The genes are TRBV7-9 and TRBJ2-3; possibly TRBD2 for D (5 bases). This CDR3 contains 15 residues. V lost 5 bases and J 4 bases, leaving 16 bases between the germline ends. Germline values: CDR1 SEHNR, CDR2 FQNEAQ (reference sequence). As DNA, the CDR3 is TGTGCCAGCAGCACGTTACTCGGGAACGCAGATACGCAGTATTTT. It yields the protein CASSTLLGNADTQYF.

Remarks on this clonotype: This may stem from a read error, because a much larger clone lies one nucleotide away. This CDR3 is CASSQEYSATQYF. The CDR3 DNA reads TGTGCCAGCAGCCAAGAGTACAGCGCGACCCAGTACTTC. The chain links TRBV14 to TRBJ2-5; D uncertain. V was shortened by 0 bases and J by 7 bases, with 9 bases between the two germline ends. The germline V gene encodes CDR1 SGHDN and CDR2 FVKESK. The CDR3 spans 13 residues.

The sample holds many counts of this clonotype. The chain recombines TRBV6-5 with TRBJ1-5; TRBD1 might be the D (5 bases). Germline V lookup: CDR1 MNHEY, CDR2 SVGAGI. V lost 2 bases and J 7 bases, leaving 12 bases between the germline ends. This CDR3 region has 14 residues. The CDR3 coding sequence is TGTGCCAGCAGTTACGGGGGGGTTGGACAGCCCCAGCATTTT. Translated, it gives CASSYGGVGQPQHF.

This clonotype came up a few times. The V gene is TRBV12-3 or TRBV12-4, the J gene TRBJ2-2; 11 bases fit TRBD2. The CDR3 loop spans 19 amino acids. V shed 5 bases and J 4 bases; nucleotides not matched to a gene: 15. The CDR3 coding sequence is TGTGCCAGCAGTCCCCCCCCCACTACTAGCGGGAGTGGCACCGGGGAGCTGTTTTTT. Amino acids: CASSPPPTTSGSGTGELFF.

V gene TRBV7-2 combines with J gene TRBJ2-3, with D perhaps matching TRBD1 or TRBD2 (5 bases each). CDR1 is SGHTA, CDR2 FQGNSA, per germline. With 8 bases removed from V and 6 bases from J, the gap between germline ends came to 9 bases. The CDR3 is 11 residues long. CDR3 amino acids: CASFWGDTQYF. The CDR3 DNA follows: TGTGCCAGCTTTTGGGGGGATACGCAGTATTTT.

Only a few counts were recorded for this clonotype. This sequence joins TRBV11-2 and TRBJ2-1; 10 bases match TRBD2. The junction had 3 bases not matched to a gene; V was cut back by 1 base and J by 6 bases. CDR1 is SGHAT and CDR2 is FQNNGV in the germline V gene. The CDR3 has 15 residues. The CDR3 spells CASSLVQRGGNEQFF. Here the CDR3 DNA reads TGTGCCAGCAGCTTAGTCCAGCGGGGGGGCAATGAGCAGTTCTTC.

In this sample, this clonotype turned up many times. The CDR3 region is CASSPQGRETQYF. CDR3 in DNA: TGTGCCAGCAGCCCGCAGGGACGAGAGACCCAGTACTTC. This rearrangement joins TRBV12-3 or TRBV12-4 to TRBJ2-5; D may correspond to TRBD1 or TRBD2 (5 bases each). V was trimmed by 6 bases and J by 4 bases, leaving 12 bases between them. CDR3 size: 13 residues.

This clonotype was observed a single time. The junction departs from germline at one end; a sequencing error may be responsible. The rearrangement joins TRBV4-3 to TRBJ2-7; 9 positions match TRBD2. The CDR3 is 15 amino acids. CDR1 is LGHNA and CDR2 is YSLEER in the germline V gene. The CDR3 region is CASSQGLAGYYEQSF. The CDR3 DNA is TGCGCCAGCAGCCAAGGGCTAGCGGGATATTACGAGCAGTCCTTC.

Comment on this clonotype: A much larger clonotype is one base distant, so this may be a read error. V gene TRBV28 combines with J gene TRBJ2-3, with 7 bases identical to TRBD2. This CDR3 is 15 amino acids long. Looked up from germline, CDR1 is MDHEN and CDR2 is SYDVKM. The CDR3 here is CAGSTRLAGPDTQYF. CDR3 nucleotide sequence: TGTGCCGGCAGTACCAGACTAGCAGGTCCAGATACGCAGTATTTT.

There are many counts of this clonotype. The chain joins TRBV5-1 to TRBJ1-1; D unclear. Germline CDR1 reads SGHRS; CDR2 reads YFSETQ. The V end was cut by 0 bases, the J end by 7 bases, with 4 bases between. The CDR3 runs 11 residues. The CDR3 loop reads CASSLAGEAFF. CDR3 bases: TGCGCCAGCAGCTTGGCCGGTGAAGCTTTCTTT.

This clonotype has at least ten counts. This chain links TRBV28 with TRBJ2-3; 7 nucleotides agree with TRBD2. Trimming took 2 bases from V and 2 from J; bases not matched to a gene: 16. Germline CDR1 MDHEN, CDR2 SYDVKM. The CDR3 sequence is 19 residues long. The CDR3 DNA reads TGTGCCAGCAGTTTACACCTCTGGGCTAGCGGCGCCGACACAGATACGCAGTATTTT. Protein sequence: CASSLHLWASGADTDTQYF.

A note on this clonotype: One base away lies a much larger clone, so this may be a sequencing read error. CDR3 residues: CATSDFRNEQFF. CDR3 nucleotide sequence: TGTGCCACCAGTGATTTTCGCAATGAGCAGTTCTTC. The chain couples TRBV24-1 to TRBJ2-1; D uncertain. In germline, CDR1 is KGHDR, CDR2 SFDVKD. The CDR3 extends over 12 amino acids. V lost 1 base, J lost 6 bases, and 3 bases lay in between.

V usage is TRBV7-9 and J usage is TRBJ2-3; D is possibly TRBD2 (6 bases). The CDR3 is made up of 15 amino acids. The V end was cut by 5 bases, the J end by 6 bases, with 18 bases between. Germline-derived CDR1 and CDR2 are SEHNR and FQNEAQ (reference sequence). This chain's CDR3 is CASSPSRGRSDTQYF. The CDR3 DNA reads TGTGCCAGCAGCCCGAGTCGGGGGAGGTCCGATACGCAGTATTTT.

This chain links TRBV30 with TRBJ2-3; perhaps TRBD2 as D (5 bases). This CDR3 is 15 amino acids long. Trimming shortened V by 5 bases and J by 5 bases, and 20 bases separated the two germline ends. Germline V gene data show CDR1 as GTSNPN and CDR2 as SVGIG (reference sequence). The CDR3 DNA sequence: TGTGCCTGGGACCCCTATGGAGGTCGTGGAGATACGCAGTATTTT. The encoded protein is CAWDPYGGRGDTQYF.

This clonotype was seen at least ten times. The chain uses TRBV5-4 and TRBJ1-2; D is unresolved. V gave up 4 bases and J gave up 6 bases, with 19 bases separating them. This CDR3 spans 15 amino acids. From germline, CDR1 is SGHNT and CDR2 YYREEE (reference sequence). The CDR3 coding sequence is TGTGCCAGCAGCCCCCGTGACACCCTAGGCCATGGCTACACCTTC. It codes for CASSPRDTLGHGYTF.